Below are 20 T cell receptor beta chains sequenced from a single sample in a study of cytomegalovirus exposure and HLA in healthy donors. The study ran its PCR with 60 Vbeta and 13 Jbeta primers. The method was immunoSEQ multiplex PCR; TCRdb's version includes in-frame clones alone and lacks a portion of them. Here the sample spans about 160,000 clones, 70% to 80% being singletons. Sample: PBMCs. The source of these receptors is a man in his thirties or forties in good health and CMV-seronegative.

The chain carries TRBV30 and TRBJ2-7; 7 bases map to TRBD2. The CDR3 extends over 13 amino acids. Germline V CDR1 and CDR2: GTSNPN, SVGIG (reference sequence). V shed 1 base and J 4 bases; nucleotides not matched to a gene: 4. CDR3 bases: TGTGCCTGGAGTGCGCCCGGGAGGTACGAGCAGTACTTC. Residues: CAWSAPGRYEQYF. The full variable domain, with the rest looked up from reference TRBV30 and TRBJ2-7, is SQTIHQWPATLVQPVGSPLSLECTVEGTSNPNLYWYRQAAGRGLQLLFYSVGIGQISSEVPQNLSASRPQDRQFILSSKKLLLSDSGFYLCAWSAPGRYEQYFGPGTRLTVT.

V is TRBV30 and J is TRBJ2-1; 13 nucleotides align to TRBD2. Germline V gene data show CDR1 as GTSNPN and CDR2 as SVGIG (reference sequence). V gave up 3 bases and J gave up 9 bases; unmatched junction bases: 5. The CDR3 runs 14 residues. CDR3 sequence: CAWRGLAGVGEQFF. The CDR3 region has the DNA TGTGCCTGGAGAGGACTAGCGGGAGTCGGTGAGCAGTTCTTC.

The chain combines TRBV2 with TRBJ2-3, with a weak D call TRBD1 (6 bases). This CDR3 region has 14 residues. Germline V CDR1 and CDR2: SNHLY, FYNNEI. Trimming removed 4 bases from V and 0 bases from J, with 8 bases in between. The CDR3 region has the DNA TGTGCCAGCAGTGTGGACAGAAGCACAGATACGCAGTATTTT. This codes for CASSVDRSTDTQYF.

The genes are TRBV6-1 and TRBJ1-2; 7 nucleotides match TRBD1. CDR1 is MNHNS, CDR2 SASEGT, per germline. The V gene end was trimmed by 3 bases and the J gene end by 3 bases; junction bases not matched to a gene: 7. The CDR3 contains 15 residues. CDR3 residues: CASSEETGSDYGYTF. CDR3 coding DNA: TGTGCCAGCAGTGAGGAGACAGGGTCCGACTATGGCTACACCTTC.

The table lists this clone with a count of one. The chain employs TRBV5-4 and TRBJ2-2; 14 nucleotides align to TRBD2. From germline, CDR1 is SGHNT and CDR2 YYREEE (reference sequence). The CDR3 is made up of 18 amino acids. V was clipped by 9 bases and J by 4 bases; unmatched bases: 14. The CDR3 here is CAIPGLAGAPGGTGELFF. CDR3 sequence (DNA): TGTGCCATCCCGGGACTAGCGGGGGCCCCGGGGGGCACCGGGGAGCTGTTTTTT. Using reference TRBV5-4 and TRBJ2-2 for the parts outside the CDR3, the full variable domain is ETGVTQSPTHLIKTRGQQVTLRCSSQSGHNTVSWYQQALGQGPQFIFQYYREEENGRGNFPPRFSGLQFPNYSSELNVNALELDDSALYLCAIPGLAGAPGGTGELFFGEGSRLTVL.

The chain has TRBV7-9 and TRBJ1-4; TRBD1 matches at 7 bases. The CDR3 is 15 amino acids. The ends lost 1 base at V and 4 bases at J; junction bases unmatched: 3. Germline V gene data show CDR1 as SEHNR and CDR2 as FQNEAQ (reference sequence). CDR3 amino acids: CASSLGGTVNEKLFF. The CDR3 coding sequence is TGTGCCAGCAGCTTAGGGGGGACAGTTAATGAAAAACTGTTTTTT.

The chain couples TRBV19 to TRBJ1-2; 12 positions match TRBD1. CDR1 is LNHDA and CDR2 is SQIVND in the germline V gene (reference sequence). This CDR3 spans 13 amino acids. V shed 3 bases, J shed 9 bases, and the junction held 2 bases outside the gene matches. The CDR3 loop reads CASSMGQGASYTF. The CDR3 DNA reads as TGTGCCAGTAGTATGGGACAGGGGGCGAGCTACACCTTC.

The chain recombines TRBV2 with TRBJ2-1, with TRBD2 identical over 9 bases. From germline, CDR1 is SNHLY and CDR2 FYNNEI. The V gene end was trimmed by 6 bases and the J gene end by 4 bases; junction bases not matched to a gene: 7. CDR3 length: 15 amino acids. The CDR3 DNA is TGTGCCAGCAGGGGGGCGGGGGGGCCTTACAATGAGCAGTTCTTC. Protein: CASRGAGGPYNEQFF.

The chain couples TRBV28 to TRBJ2-5, with 9 positions matching TRBD2. The trim removed 2 bases at V and 2 bases at J, leaving 6 bases unmatched. This CDR3 contains 16 residues. CDR1 and CDR2 (germline): MDHEN, SYDVKM. CDR3 nucleotides: TGTGCCAGCAGTTTAAGTAGCGGGGGCCAACAAGAGACCCAGTACTTC. It encodes CASSLSSGGQQETQYF.

The chain joins TRBV28 to TRBJ2-7; TRBD2 aligns across 11 bases. The germline CDR1 and CDR2 sequences are MDHEN and SYDVKM. Losses at the gene ends were 0 bases for V and 7 bases for J; bases not matched to a gene: 5. This CDR3 region has 15 residues. The CDR3 DNA reads as TGTGCCAGCAGTTTATGGACTAGCGGGACTGGGGAGCAGTACTTC. This encodes CASSLWTSGTGEQYF.

The J gene is TRBJ2-5, the V gene TRBV5-1; 10 bases agree with TRBD2. There are 16 residues in the CDR3. Per germline, CDR1 SGHRS and CDR2 YFSETQ. V lost 3 bases, J lost 0 bases, and 5 bases stayed unmatched. CDR3 residues: CASSWGLASYQETQYF. CDR3 nucleotides: TGCGCCAGCAGCTGGGGACTAGCGAGCTACCAAGAGACCCAGTACTTC.

A single count supports this clone. This sequence joins TRBV30 and TRBJ2-5; tentatively, D is TRBD1 (6 bases). The CDR3 has 14 residues. Between the trimmed V and J ends, which lost 3 bases and 7 bases, there was a span of 18 bases. Germline V lookup: CDR1 GTSNPN, CDR2 SVGIG (reference sequence). CDR3 sequence reads: CAWSTGSGSGTQYF. The CDR3 DNA follows: TGTGCCTGGAGCACAGGGAGTGGGTCCGGGACCCAGTACTTC.

The V call is TRBV5-5, the J call TRBJ1-6; maybe TRBD1 (5 bases). Looked up from germline, CDR1 is SGHKS and CDR2 is YYEKEE (reference sequence). The CDR3 totals 16 residues. V shed 2 bases and J shed 3 bases, with 12 bases lying between them. CDR3 region: CASSFLDRGYNSPLHF. In nucleotides, the CDR3 is TGTGCCAGCAGCTTTCTCGACAGAGGCTATAATTCACCCCTCCACTTT.

The gene calls are TRBV5-1 and TRBJ2-3, with D possibly being TRBD1 (6 bases). The CDR3 is made up of 16 amino acids. The germline V and J ends were trimmed by 0 bases and 1 base, with 12 bases remaining between them. The V gene's germline CDR1 is SGHRS and CDR2 YFSETQ. The CDR3 region is CASSLDSRGGTDTQYF. As DNA, the CDR3 is TGCGCCAGCAGCTTGGATAGCAGGGGTGGCACAGATACGCAGTATTTT.

The chain employs TRBV28 and TRBJ1-3; 8 nucleotides match TRBD1. The CDR3 has 15 amino acids. Trimming took 8 bases from V and 4 from J; bases not matched to a gene: 10. In germline, CDR1 is MDHEN, CDR2 SYDVKM. In nucleotides, the CDR3 is TGTGCCAGCGGATCCGGACAGGGAGGCGGAAACACCATATATTTT. Translation: CASGSGQGGGNTIYF.

This chain uses TRBV14 with TRBJ2-7; D perhaps matches TRBD1 (5 bases). Trimming shortened V by 4 bases and J by 0 bases, and 13 bases separated the two germline ends. In germline, CDR1 is SGHDN, CDR2 FVKESK. There are 15 residues in the CDR3. CDR3 region: CASSRSQESSYEQYF. The CDR3 nucleotides are TGTGCCAGCAGCCGATCACAGGAAAGCTCCTACGAGCAGTACTTC.

The genes are TRBV6-6 and TRBJ2-5; 13 nucleotides agree with TRBD2. Germline CDR1 is MNHNY and CDR2 is SVGAGI (reference sequence). Trimming took 7 bases from V and 5 from J; bases not matched to a gene: 7. The CDR3 extends over 15 amino acids. The CDR3 nucleotides read TGTGCCAGCAATCCCGGGACTAGCGGGACGGAGACCCAGTACTTC. Amino acid sequence: CASNPGTSGTETQYF.

This chain connects TRBV18 to TRBJ1-1, with 7 bases that match TRBD1. The CDR3 contains 15 residues. Germline V gene sequence: CDR1 KGHSH, CDR2 LQKENI. Trimming took 0 bases from V and 1 from J; bases not matched to a gene: 2. CDR3 bases: TGTGCCAGCTCACCACCGTGGACAGGGAACACTGAAGCTTTCTTT. It codes for CASSPPWTGNTEAFF.

The chain joins TRBV4-3 to TRBJ2-2; no reliable D call. CDR3 length: 15 residues. V lost 0 bases, J lost 2 bases, and 7 bases lay in between. Germline lookup yields CDR1 LGHNA and CDR2 YSLEER. This CDR3 is CASSQDPKNTGELFF. CDR3 coding DNA: TGCGCCAGCAGCCAAGATCCCAAAAACACCGGGGAGCTGTTTTTT.

The chain joins TRBV29-1 to TRBJ2-3, with 7 bases lining up with TRBD2. There are 19 residues in the CDR3. CDR1 is SQVTM and CDR2 is ANQGSEA in the germline V gene. The V segment lost 4 bases and the J segment 0 bases; nucleotides outside the gene matches: 19. CDR3 coding DNA: TGCAGCGTTGTGAAGTACGGGACTACTGCTGCCTTTAGCACAGATACGCAGTATTTT. As protein: CSVVKYGTTAAFSTDTQYF.